This TCR beta chain was identified in a study of HIV-infected children after antiretroviral therapy interruption. The overall study: Interruption-arm sampling covered weeks 0, 12, interruption end (24 or 48), and about 3 years post-study.

The sample's treatment: PENTA 11 planned treatment interruption arm or continuous ART arm. Unique molecular identifiers were included in an RNA-based 3' RACE TCR library. TCRdb fed the 3' RACE reads into MiXCR, producing one record per CDR3 protein. The table has over 15,000 distinct CDR3 sequences, around 3.7% seen once. This clonotype was picked up many times. Its specificity is not known. Study-level points and caveats: By the end of treatment interruption, naive CD4+ clonality (Gini) increased.

The CDR3 is made up of 19 amino acids. Deletions cut 0 bases from V and 7 bases from J, with 25 bases between. Germline CDR1 is MGHRA and CDR2 is YSYEKL. Here the sequenced sample was CD45RA+ CD4+ T cells from PBMCs, taken from a donor given antiretroviral therapy, either interrupted or continuous. Documented subset: naive CD4+ CD45RA+ CD45RO- T cells. J is TRBJ2-1 and V is TRBV4-1, with D uncertain. This receptor was obtained from a child aged 2 to 17 with HIV. The CDR3 reads CASSQEKALGVIPGNEQFF. The DNA of the CDR3 is TGCGCCAGCAGCCAAGAGAAGGCCCTGGGCGTAATTCCGGGTAATGAGCAGTTCTTC.